One and the same sample provided the 24 T cell receptor beta chains below, sequenced in a study of blood T cell repertoires in COVID-19. Assay: immunoSEQ multiplex PCR; the TCRdb copy retains only in-frame clones and omits some. The table has tens of thousands of clones, roughly 87% seen once. The sequenced sample was peripheral blood. These receptors were taken from a woman aged 45-60 years with active or convalescent COVID-19.

A single count supports this clone. The V gene is TRBV14, the J gene TRBJ2-7; TRBD1 matches at 7 bases. Looked up from germline, CDR1 is SGHDN and CDR2 is FVKESK. The CDR3 runs to 13 residues. Losses at the gene ends were 5 bases for V and 4 bases for J; bases not matched to a gene: 5. CDR3 bases: TGTGCCAGCAGCTGGGCAGGGGGATACGAGCAGTACTTC. This translates into CASSWAGGYEQYF.

The genes are TRBV10-3 and TRBJ2-1; the match to TRBD2 covers 8 bases. This CDR3 has 14 residues. Germline V gene lookup returns CDR1 ENHRY and CDR2 SYGVKD. The V gene end was trimmed by 5 bases and the J gene end by 9 bases; junction bases not matched to a gene: 9. DNA for the CDR3: TGTGCCATCAGTATGAAGTTACGGGAGGGTGAGCAGTTCTTC. Translating it yields CAISMKLREGEQFF.

The chain recombines TRBV5-1 with TRBJ1-6, with TRBD1 matching over 7 bases. Trimming removed 0 bases from V and 5 bases from J; junction bases left unmatched: 11. This CDR3 has 18 residues. Germline CDR1 and CDR2: SGHRS and YFSETQ. CDR3 protein: CASSLVSRGQRDNSPLHF. CDR3 coding DNA: TGCGCCAGCAGCTTGGTATCTAGGGGACAGCGGGATAATTCACCCCTCCACTTT.

V usage is TRBV6-2 or TRBV6-3 and J usage is TRBJ1-5, with 8 bases identical to TRBD1. J was trimmed by 3 bases and V by 4 bases; bases with no gene match: 11. The CDR3 has 17 amino acids. CDR1 MNHEY and CDR2 SVGEGT come from the germline V gene. The CDR3: CASSSGQGGWNNQPQHF. The CDR3 nucleotides are TGTGCCAGCAGTTCTGGACAGGGCGGGTGGAACAATCAGCCCCAGCATTTT.

Only one count was recorded for this clone. V is TRBV18 and J is TRBJ2-1, with 15 bases identical to TRBD2. There are 18 residues in the CDR3. Germline V gives CDR1 KGHSH, CDR2 LQKENI. V lost 0 bases and J lost 6; bases outside the gene matches: 6. CDR3 amino acids: CASSPPGLAGGEANEQFF. The CDR3, as DNA: TGTGCCAGCTCACCACCGGGACTAGCGGGGGGAGAAGCCAATGAGCAGTTCTTC.

The chain is built from TRBV12-5 and TRBJ1-2; TRBD1 matches at 8 bases. CDR1 is LGHNT, CDR2 FRNRAP, per germline. The CDR3 is 17 amino acids. J gave up 5 bases and V 1 base, and 12 bases lay outside the gene matches. The CDR3: CASGLEPPGQGGYGYTF. The CDR3 DNA reads TGTGCTAGTGGTTTGGAGCCCCCCGGACAGGGAGGTTATGGCTACACCTTC.

The genes are TRBV11-2 and TRBJ2-2, with no clear D. The V gene lost 1 base and the J gene lost 5 bases, with 5 bases spanning the gap. This CDR3 has 13 residues. Per germline, CDR1 SGHAT and CDR2 FQNNGV. The CDR3 region is CASSLGVTGELFF. CDR3 in DNA: TGTGCCAGCAGCTTAGGAGTGACCGGGGAGCTGTTTTTT.

This chain's CDR3 is CASAIGSGSYEQYF. In DNA form, the CDR3 reads TGTGCCAGCGCCATAGGGTCAGGGTCCTACGAGCAGTACTTC. V usage is TRBV7-2 and J usage is TRBJ2-7; possible D gene TRBD1, 5 bases. Germline V gives CDR1 SGHTA, CDR2 FQGNSA. Trimming stripped 8 bases from V and 1 base from J, with 15 bases between. The CDR3 sequence is 14 residues long.

The chain has TRBV12-3 or TRBV12-4 and TRBJ1-2; no clear D. V gave up 3 bases and J gave up 6 bases, with 11 bases separating them. CDR3 size: 13 residues. The CDR3 DNA is TGTGCCAGCAGTTTTCGGCCAGAGGATGGCTACACCTTC. Protein sequence: CASSFRPEDGYTF.

This rearrangement joins TRBV9 to TRBJ1-1, with D unresolved. The CDR3 extends over 13 amino acids. Trimming took 1 base from V and 0 from J, leaving 4 bases between them. Germline V CDR1 and CDR2: SGDLS, YYNGEE. The CDR3 DNA is TGTGCCAGCAGCGTACATGTGAACACTGAAGCTTTCTTT. Translating gives CASSVHVNTEAFF. Using reference TRBV9 and TRBJ1-1 for the parts outside the CDR3, the full variable domain is DSGVTQTPKHLITATGQRVTLRCSPRSGDLSVYWYQQSLDQGLQFLIQYYNGEERAKGNILERFSAQQFPDLHSELNLSSLELGDSALYFCASSVHVNTEAFFGQGTRLTVV.

The J gene is TRBJ2-5, the V gene TRBV5-1; 8 bases are a match to TRBD1. With 3 bases clipped from V and 1 base from J, the junction kept 8 bases outside the gene matches. CDR1 is SGHRS and CDR2 is YFSETQ in the germline V gene. The CDR3 sequence is 16 residues long. In nucleotides, the CDR3 is TGCGCCAGCAGCTCTGGGATAGGACAGGGCCAAGAGACCCAGTACTTC. Its protein product is CASSSGIGQGQETQYF. The variable domain in full, completed from reference TRBV5-1 and TRBJ2-5, reads KAGVTQTPRYLIKTRGQQVTLSCSPISGHRSVSWYQQTPGQGLQFLFEYFSETQRNKGNFPGRFSGRQFSNSRSEMNVSTLELGDSALYLCASSSGIGQGQETQYFGPGTRLLVL.

The chain joins TRBV4-3 to TRBJ2-7, with D possibly matching TRBD1 (6 bases). The CDR3 consists of 14 residues. Germline-derived CDR1 and CDR2 are LGHNA and YSLEER. V lost 0 bases and J lost 7, with 13 bases in between. CDR3 nucleotide sequence: TGCGCCAGCAGCCAAGATCAAGTTCAGGGGGAGCAGTACTTC. This gives the protein CASSQDQVQGEQYF.

V and J are TRBV5-5 and TRBJ1-2, with 7 bases lining up with TRBD1. This CDR3 region has 14 residues. The V and J ends lost 4 bases and 6 bases, in that order; junction bases with no gene match: 9. CDR1 and CDR2 from the germline V gene are SGHKS and YYEKEE (reference sequence). The CDR3 DNA reads TGTGCCAGCAGCCCCTTAGGAACAGGGGATGGCTACACCTTC. Protein product: CASSPLGTGDGYTF.

In its sample, this clone was seen a few times. The chain is built from TRBV5-1 and TRBJ1-6; 8 nucleotides agree with TRBD1. Germline V CDR1 and CDR2: SGHRS, YFSETQ. After removal of 4 bases from V and 5 bases from J, the junction contained 5 bases not matched to a gene. The CDR3 is 15 amino acids. The CDR3 region is CASSIWTGNNSPLHF. In DNA, the CDR3 is TGCGCCAGCAGCATCTGGACAGGGAATAATTCACCCCTCCACTTT. The full variable domain, with the rest looked up from reference TRBV5-1 and TRBJ1-6, is KAGVTQTPRYLIKTRGQQVTLSCSPISGHRSVSWYQQTPGQGLQFLFEYFSETQRNKGNFPGRFSGRQFSNSRSEMNVSTLELGDSALYLCASSIWTGNNSPLHFGNGTRLTVT.

The rearrangement uses TRBV24-1 and TRBJ1-2; TRBD1 matches at 8 bases. CDR3 length equals 14 residues. Per germline, CDR1 KGHDR and CDR2 SFDVKD. V was pared by 4 bases and J by 7 bases, with 7 bases of the junction left unmatched. CDR3 sequence (DNA): TGTGCCACCAGTGAGTCGGACAGGGATCGTGGCTACACCTTC. Protein sequence: CATSESDRDRGYTF.

This clone showed up just a few times. The rearrangement links TRBV11-1 to TRBJ2-3; D is unresolved. Germline V CDR1 and CDR2: SGHAT, FQDESV (reference sequence). V lost 0 bases and J lost 2, with 3 bases in between. There are 13 residues in the CDR3. CDR3 coding DNA: TGTGCCAGCAGCTTAGCGGCCACAGATACGCAGTATTTT. It codes for CASSLAATDTQYF.

The chain couples TRBV12-5 to TRBJ2-2; D uncertain. The CDR3 length is 14 residues. With 0 bases removed from V and 5 bases from J, the gap between germline ends came to 7 bases. Germline CDR1 reads LGHNT; CDR2 reads FRNRAP. The CDR3 region is CASGLVTRTGELFF. As DNA, the CDR3 is TGTGCTAGTGGTTTGGTAACCAGGACCGGGGAGCTGTTTTTT.

The gene calls are TRBV18 and TRBJ1-6; D is ambiguous. The V end was cut by 6 bases, the J end by 0 bases, with 15 bases between. The length of the CDR3 is 17 residues. Germline V CDR1 and CDR2: KGHSH, LQKENI. The CDR3 spells CASSQNSMSSYNSPLHF. CDR3 DNA sequence: TGTGCCAGCTCCCAGAACAGCATGAGCTCCTATAATTCACCCCTCCACTTT.

The CDR3 sequence: CASSLRGGAGELFF. DNA of the CDR3: TGTGCCAGCAGCCTTAGGGGTGGGGCCGGGGAGCTGTTTTTT. The chain recombines TRBV3-1 (or the pseudogene TRBV3-2) with TRBJ2-2, with TRBD1 as a possible D gene (5 bases). Germline CDR1 reads LGHDT; CDR2 reads YNNKEL (reference sequence). The CDR3 has 14 amino acids. The germline V and J ends were trimmed by 4 bases and 6 bases, with 12 bases remaining between them.

This sequence joins TRBV7-2 and TRBJ1-1, with D perhaps matching TRBD1 (6 bases). Trimming removed 0 bases at V and 1 base at J, with 12 bases between. The CDR3 length is 16 residues. Germline CDR1 reads SGHTA; CDR2 reads FQGNSA. The CDR3 spells CASSLARGARNTEAFF. The CDR3 DNA reads as TGTGCCAGCAGCTTAGCGCGGGGGGCGCGGAACACTGAAGCTTTCTTT.

The V gene is TRBV2, the J gene TRBJ1-2, with 8 bases aligning to TRBD1. The CDR3 spans 13 residues. The germline gives CDR1 SNHLY, CDR2 FYNNEI. Trimming cost V 5 bases and J 3 bases; bases outside gene matches: 2. The CDR3 loop reads CASSWGQDYGYTF. The CDR3 DNA reads TGTGCCAGCAGTTGGGGACAGGACTATGGCTACACCTTC.

The rearrangement links TRBV7-2 to TRBJ1-6; 7 positions match TRBD1. Trimming removed 3 bases from V and 6 bases from J; junction bases left unmatched: 5. The germline gives CDR1 SGHTA, CDR2 FQGNSA. There are 15 residues in the CDR3. CDR3 DNA sequence: TGTGCCAGCAGCTTTAGGACAGGACTTAATTCACCCCTCCACTTT. Translation gives CASSFRTGLNSPLHF.

This chain links TRBV28 with TRBJ2-1; D is unresolved. Per the germline V gene, CDR1 is MDHEN and CDR2 is SYDVKM. Trimming stripped 3 bases from V and 7 bases from J, with 7 bases between. The CDR3 is 12 amino acids. The CDR3 DNA sequence: TGTGCCAGCAGTTTGCTGAGGAATGAGCAGTTCTTC. Amino acid sequence: CASSLLRNEQFF.

The rearrangement joins TRBV9 to TRBJ2-1, with D uncertain. V was pared by 0 bases and J by 4 bases, with 17 bases between. CDR1 SGDLS and CDR2 YYNGEE come from the germline V gene. The CDR3 contains 17 residues. DNA for the CDR3: TGTGCCAGCAGCGTAGAGGTGCTGGCAGGAACGTACAATGAGCAGTTCTTC. Translation gives CASSVEVLAGTYNEQFF.